The 19 T cell receptor beta chains given below trace back to one sample, sequenced in a study of cytomegalovirus exposure and HLA in healthy donors. The PCR ran on 60 Vbeta and 13 Jbeta primers. Using immunoSEQ multiplex PCR, the repertoire was profiled, and TCRdb retains in-frame clones only, with some absent. This sample has about 98,000 clones, with 55% to 75% found just once. Sequencing was done on a sample of PBMCs. The receptors come from a man aged 45-65 years in good health and CMV-seronegative.

This chain connects TRBV2 to TRBJ1-5; 9 nucleotides line up with TRBD1. Germline CDR1 and CDR2: SNHLY and FYNNEI. The CDR3 totals 13 residues. The V and J ends lost 6 bases and 7 bases, in that order; junction bases with no gene match: 4. CDR3 sequence reads: CASSGDRVQPQHF. As DNA, the CDR3 is TGTGCCAGCAGCGGGGACAGGGTCCAGCCCCAGCATTTT.

The sample holds one count of this clone. V usage is TRBV28 and J usage is TRBJ1-3; 8 nucleotides align to TRBD1. The CDR3 has 16 amino acids. CDR1 and CDR2 from the germline V gene are MDHEN and SYDVKM. After removal of 5 bases from V and 8 bases from J, the junction contained 14 bases not matched to a gene. The CDR3 bases are TGTGCCAGCAGTGGGGGCGGACAGGGAACCGGTGACACCATATATTTT. Encoded protein: CASSGGGQGTGDTIYF.

The chain recombines TRBV28 with TRBJ2-3; TRBD2 matches 10 bases. Germline V lookup: CDR1 MDHEN, CDR2 SYDVKM. The CDR3 runs 15 residues. V trimming: 5 bases; J trimming: 4 bases; junction bases outside the gene matches: 6. The CDR3 sequence: CASSVAGGGSDTQYF. CDR3 bases: TGTGCCAGCAGTGTAGCGGGGGGAGGTTCAGATACGCAGTATTTT.

V is TRBV5-1 and J is TRBJ2-7, with a possible D match to TRBD2 (5 bases). Trimming removed 1 base at V and 4 bases at J, with 12 bases between. Per the germline V gene, CDR1 is SGHRS and CDR2 is YFSETQ. The CDR3 consists of 14 residues. The CDR3, as DNA: TGCGCCAGCAGCTTGCCCTCTGGGGAGTACGAGCAGTACTTC. This encodes CASSLPSGEYEQYF.

The chain combines TRBV4-1 with TRBJ2-2, with D unresolved. The ends were cut back, 0 bases at V and 3 bases at J, with 17 bases in the middle. Germline-derived CDR1 and CDR2 are MGHRA and YSYEKL. This CDR3 comprises 18 residues. The CDR3 nucleotides are TGCGCCAGCAGCCAAGATCGGGTTAGCTTGGTATACACCGGGGAGCTGTTTTTT. It encodes CASSQDRVSLVYTGELFF.

The chain joins TRBV5-1 to TRBJ2-1, with D hard to call. CDR1 is SGHRS and CDR2 is YFSETQ in the germline V gene. V was pared by 1 base and J by 9 bases, with 11 bases between. The CDR3 has 13 amino acids. CDR3 region: CASSLTPTGEQFF. In DNA, the CDR3 is TGCGCCAGCAGCTTGACCCCCACGGGTGAGCAGTTCTTC. Full variable domain (remainder filled in from reference TRBV5-1 and TRBJ2-1): KAGVTQTPRYLIKTRGQQVTLSCSPISGHRSVSWYQQTPGQGLQFLFEYFSETQRNKGNFPGRFSGRQFSNSRSEMNVSTLELGDSALYLCASSLTPTGEQFFGPGTRLTVL.

The chain links TRBV5-5 to TRBJ2-5; a weak D match, TRBD1 (6 bases). The CDR3 runs 16 residues. The germline CDR1 and CDR2 sequences are SGHKS and YYEKEE (reference sequence). V lost 0 bases, J lost 1 base, and 13 bases lay in between. The chain's CDR3 is CASSLGGQGIQETQYF. CDR3 sequence (DNA): TGTGCCAGCAGCTTGGGAGGCCAGGGGATCCAAGAGACCCAGTACTTC.

The rearrangement joins TRBV7-6 to TRBJ2-7; 7 bases fit TRBD2. Germline lookup yields CDR1 SGHVS and CDR2 FNYEAQ. The length of the CDR3 is 15 residues. V was pared by 2 bases and J by 3 bases, with 7 bases of the junction left unmatched. CDR3 amino acids: CASSLLSLADYEQYF. In nucleotides, the CDR3 is TGTGCCAGCAGCTTATTGTCTCTAGCGGACTACGAGCAGTACTTC.

In the case of this clone: Germline and junction disagree at one end, which may indicate a read error. The V gene is TRBV15, the J gene TRBJ1-2; D uncertain. This CDR3 is 12 amino acids long. CDR1 LNHNV and CDR2 YYDKDF come from the germline V gene (reference sequence). CDR3 protein: CTTVEVGYGYTF. The CDR3 region has the DNA TGTACCACCGTGGAGGTTGGCTATGGCTACACCTTC. The full variable domain, its missing parts supplied by reference TRBV15 and TRBJ1-2, is DAMVIQNPRYQVTQFGKPVTLSCSQTLNHNVMYWYQQKSSQAPKLLFHYYDKDFNNEADTPDNFQSRRPNTSFCFLDIRSPGLGDTAMYLCTTVEVGYGYTFGSGTRLTVV.

This chain uses TRBV11-2 with TRBJ1-3, with no clear D. This CDR3 is built from 14 residues. Germline CDR1 and CDR2: SGHAT and FQNNGV. The V and J ends lost 2 bases and 8 bases respectively, with 13 bases between them. The CDR3 nucleotides read TGTGCCAGCAGCTTACCCGCAGCGACGGACACCATATATTTT. Translated: CASSLPAATDTIYF. The complete variable domain, with remaining parts taken from reference TRBV11-2 and TRBJ1-3, reads EAGVAQSPRYKIIEKRQSVAFWCNPISGHATLYWYQQILGQGPKLLIQFQNNGVVDDSQLPKDRFSAERLKGVDSTLKIQPAKLEDSAVYLCASSLPAATDTIYFGEGSWLTVV.

The chain links TRBV18 to TRBJ2-5, with a tentative D call TRBD1 (5 bases). From germline, CDR1 is KGHSH and CDR2 LQKENI. The ends were cut back, 4 bases at V and 2 bases at J, with 14 bases in the middle. This CDR3 contains 15 residues. CDR3 amino acids: CASSQFAGIQETQYF. The CDR3 bases are TGTGCCAGCTCACAGTTCGCAGGGATACAAGAGACCCAGTACTTC. Combining the CDR3 with reference TRBV18 and TRBJ2-5 gives the whole variable domain NAGVMQNPRHLVRRRGQEARLRCSPMKGHSHVYWYRQLPEEGLKFMVYLQKENIIDESGMPKERFSAEFPKEGPSILRIQQVVRGDSAAYFCASSQFAGIQETQYFGPGTRLLVL.

J is TRBJ1-1 and V is TRBV19; D is possibly TRBD1 (6 bases). The V gene's germline CDR1 is LNHDA and CDR2 SQIVND (reference sequence). The CDR3 is made up of 15 amino acids. Trimming took off 5 bases at V and 4 bases at J, with 17 bases between the two ends. This chain's CDR3 is CASSFYREKGTEAFF. The DNA of the CDR3 is TGTGCCAGTAGTTTCTACAGGGAGAAAGGCACTGAAGCTTTCTTT.

This chain connects TRBV4-1 to TRBJ2-5; D may be TRBD2 (5 bases). Germline V CDR1 and CDR2: MGHRA, YSYEKL. This CDR3 comprises 13 residues. Trimming removed 0 bases at V and 11 bases at J, with 13 bases between. DNA of the CDR3: TGCGCCAGCAGCCAAGAATCTAGCAATTCGCAGTACTTC. It codes for CASSQESSNSQYF.

The chain uses TRBV9 and TRBJ2-7, with 7 bases aligning to TRBD1. From germline, CDR1 is SGDLS and CDR2 YYNGEE. This CDR3 has 14 residues. The J segment lost 2 bases and the V segment lost 3 bases, leaving 5 bases of the junction unmatched. CDR3 nucleotide sequence: TGTGCCAGCAGCGGCCGGGACAGAACCTACGAGCAGTACTTC. As protein: CASSGRDRTYEQYF.

The chain carries TRBV5-1 and TRBJ1-1; 9 bases are shared with TRBD1. CDR1 and CDR2 from the germline V gene are SGHRS and YFSETQ. Trimming at V came to 4 bases and at J to 5 bases, leaving 3 bases not matched to a gene. CDR3 length: 13 residues. CDR3 DNA sequence: TGCGCCAGCAGCCCAGACAGGGGGACTGAAGCTTTCTTT. It codes for CASSPDRGTEAFF.

The chain uses TRBV19 and TRBJ2-7; D is uncertain. The CDR3 extends over 15 amino acids. V gave up 1 base and J gave up 3 bases, with 13 bases separating them. CDR1 is LNHDA and CDR2 is SQIVND in the germline V gene (reference sequence). The CDR3 loop reads CASSIGHQALYEQYF. The CDR3 coding sequence is TGTGCCAGTAGTATAGGGCACCAGGCGCTCTACGAGCAGTACTTC.

The chain combines TRBV9 with TRBJ1-2, with 7 bases fitting TRBD1. V lost 2 bases to trimming and J lost 7 bases; unmatched junction nucleotides: 11. This CDR3 region has 15 residues. The germline gives CDR1 SGDLS, CDR2 YYNGEE. The CDR3 here is CASSVTRGRFRGYTF. In DNA form, the CDR3 reads TGTGCCAGCAGCGTTACGAGGGGGCGTTTTCGTGGCTACACCTTC.

On this clone itself: Mismatch with germline at one junction end may stem from a read error. The chain employs TRBV2 and TRBJ2-7; D is perhaps TRBD1 (5 bases). Per the germline V gene, CDR1 is SNHLY and CDR2 is FYNNEI. This CDR3 has 13 amino acids. The CDR3 is CAGSGTDTYEQYF. CDR3 DNA: TGTGCCGGCAGTGGTACGGACACCTACGAGCAGTACTTC.

The chain uses TRBV19 and TRBJ1-5; possible D gene TRBD1, 5 bases. This CDR3 contains 13 residues. Germline CDR1 LNHDA, CDR2 SQIVND (reference sequence). Trimming took off 7 bases at V and 6 bases at J, with 13 bases between the two ends. CDR3 amino acids: CASTTGEAQPQHF. The CDR3 nucleotides read TGTGCCAGTACGACGGGGGAGGCTCAGCCCCAGCATTTT. The whole variable domain, remainder taken from reference TRBV19 and TRBJ1-5, is DGGITQSPKYLFRKEGQNVTLSCEQNLNHDAMYWYRQDPGQGLRLIYYSQIVNDFQKGDIAEGYSVSREKKESFPLTVTSAQKNPTAFYLCASTTGEAQPQHFGDGTRLSIL.